This T cell receptor beta chain was documented in a study of blood T cell repertoires in COVID-19. At the level of the study: Samples of COVID-19 (acute and convalescent) were obtained from the United States, Italy and Spain. PBMCs, B-cell-depleted T cells, or T cells provided the cDNA or gDNA that made up the material.

Here immunoSEQ multiplex PCR was the method, and the copy in TCRdb shows in-frame clones only, minus some. The sample carries 250,000 to 350,000 clones, 70% to 90% recorded once. Recruits, aged about 18 to 100 years, lived in 20 to 30 US areas. Before being deemed recovered, Cohort 3 donors had two negative PCRs, clearance, or symptom resolution. The germline V gene has CDR1 GTSNPN and CDR2 SVGIG (reference sequence). CDR3 length: 12 amino acids. V lost 4 bases to trimming and J lost 8 bases; unmatched junction nucleotides: 5. The sequencing sample was made of PBMCs or T cells enriched from blood (not recorded which). The TCR comes from a woman in her thirties who had recovered from COVID-19. The rearrangement links TRBV30 to TRBJ2-1; 7 positions agree with TRBD2. As DNA, the CDR3 is TGTGCCTGGACGGGTAGCGGGTATGAGCAGTTCTTC. Protein product: CAWTGSGYEQFF.